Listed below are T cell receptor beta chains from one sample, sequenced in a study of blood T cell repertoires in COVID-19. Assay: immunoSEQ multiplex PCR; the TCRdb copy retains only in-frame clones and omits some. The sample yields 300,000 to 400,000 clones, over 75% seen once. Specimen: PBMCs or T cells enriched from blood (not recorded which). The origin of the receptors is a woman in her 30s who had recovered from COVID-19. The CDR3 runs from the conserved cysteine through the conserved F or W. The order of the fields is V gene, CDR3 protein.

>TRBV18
CASSPEDRVGGYTF
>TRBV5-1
CASSFRKQSPIQYGYTF
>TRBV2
CASNGIRDREWPLHF
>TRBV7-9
CASSTGQESYGYTF
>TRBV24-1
CATSDLSRDSEILAKNIQYF
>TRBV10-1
CASSRSGENTEAFF
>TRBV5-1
CASSLGTGGSLSSYNEQFF
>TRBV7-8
CASSAHNTEAFF
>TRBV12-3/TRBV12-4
CASSFPGGLEQYF
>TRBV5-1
CASSYGTAAGNTEAFF
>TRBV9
CASSPHGWTGVNSPLHF
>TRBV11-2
CASSLHERQRTDTQYF
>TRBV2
CASSQRTGYEQYF
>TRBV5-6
CASSKGTVSYEQYF
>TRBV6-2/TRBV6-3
CASSYPGGTGGHEQYF
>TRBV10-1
CARQRTGGASLGSGELFF
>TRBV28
CASRHSGGSGNTIYF
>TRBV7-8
CASSPLREKLFF
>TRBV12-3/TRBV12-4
CASKQDSGNTIYF
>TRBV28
CASSLYRGQDYGYTF
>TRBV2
CASSDDRGTNEKLFF
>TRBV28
CASSFLDRGSWDGYTF
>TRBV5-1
CASSPDRTGNEKLFF
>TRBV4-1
CASSLGQGTSYEQYF